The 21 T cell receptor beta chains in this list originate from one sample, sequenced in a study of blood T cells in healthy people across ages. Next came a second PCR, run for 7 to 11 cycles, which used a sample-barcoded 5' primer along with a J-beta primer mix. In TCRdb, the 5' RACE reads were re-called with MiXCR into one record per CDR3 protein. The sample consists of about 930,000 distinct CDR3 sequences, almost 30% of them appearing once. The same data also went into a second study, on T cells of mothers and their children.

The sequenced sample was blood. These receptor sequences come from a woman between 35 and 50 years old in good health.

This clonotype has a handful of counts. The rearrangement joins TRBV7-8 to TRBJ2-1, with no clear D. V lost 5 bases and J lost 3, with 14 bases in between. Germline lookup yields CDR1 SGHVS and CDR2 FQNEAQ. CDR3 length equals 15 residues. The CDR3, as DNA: TGTGCCAGCAGCCCAGACATGGGGAACTACAATGAGCAGTTCTTC. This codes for CASSPDMGNYNEQFF.

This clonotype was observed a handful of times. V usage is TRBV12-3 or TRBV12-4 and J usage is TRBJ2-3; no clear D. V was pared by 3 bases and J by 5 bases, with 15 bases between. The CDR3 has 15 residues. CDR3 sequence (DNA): TGTGCCAGCAGTTTCCGGTCGAGCTTTCAAGATACGCAGTATTTT. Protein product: CASSFRSSFQDTQYF.

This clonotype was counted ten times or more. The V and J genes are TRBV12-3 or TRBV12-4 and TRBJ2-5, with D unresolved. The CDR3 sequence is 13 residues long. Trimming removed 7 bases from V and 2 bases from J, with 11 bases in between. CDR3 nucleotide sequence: TGTGCCAGCACCCCTGTTGGTCAAGAGACCCAGTACTTC. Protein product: CASTPVGQETQYF.

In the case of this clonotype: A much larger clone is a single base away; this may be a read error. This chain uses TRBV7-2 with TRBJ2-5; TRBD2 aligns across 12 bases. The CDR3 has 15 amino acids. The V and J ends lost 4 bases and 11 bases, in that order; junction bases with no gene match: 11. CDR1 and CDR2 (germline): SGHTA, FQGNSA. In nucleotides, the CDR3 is TGTGCCAGCAGCTCTAGCGGGGGGGCCGGGGATGAGCAGTACTTC. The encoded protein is CASSSSGGAGDEQYF.

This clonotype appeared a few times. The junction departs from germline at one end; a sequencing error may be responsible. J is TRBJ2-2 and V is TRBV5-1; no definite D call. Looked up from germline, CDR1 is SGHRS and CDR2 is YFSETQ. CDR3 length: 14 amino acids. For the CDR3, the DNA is TGTGCCAGCAGTTTTGACACGAACACCGGGGAGCTGTTTTTT. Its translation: CASSFDTNTGELFF.

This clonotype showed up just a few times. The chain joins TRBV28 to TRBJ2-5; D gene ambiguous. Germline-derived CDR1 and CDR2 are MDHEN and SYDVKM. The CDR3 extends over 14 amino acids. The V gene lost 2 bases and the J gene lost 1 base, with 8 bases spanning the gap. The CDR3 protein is CASSLGRSQETQYF. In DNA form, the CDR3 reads TGTGCCAGCAGTTTAGGTCGCAGCCAAGAGACCCAGTACTTC.

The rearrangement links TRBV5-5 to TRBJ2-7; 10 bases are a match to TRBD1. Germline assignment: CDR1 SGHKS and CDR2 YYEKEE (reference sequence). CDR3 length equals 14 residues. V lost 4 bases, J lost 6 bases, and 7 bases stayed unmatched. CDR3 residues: CASSRGTGEIEQYF. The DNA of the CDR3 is TGTGCCAGCAGCCGAGGGACAGGGGAGATCGAGCAGTACTTC.

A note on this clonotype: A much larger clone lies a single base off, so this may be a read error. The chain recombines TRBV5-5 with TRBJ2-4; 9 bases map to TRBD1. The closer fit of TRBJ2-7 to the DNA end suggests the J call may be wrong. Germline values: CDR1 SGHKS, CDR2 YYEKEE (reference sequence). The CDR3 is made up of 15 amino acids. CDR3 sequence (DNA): TGTGCCAGCAGCATGGCCGGGACAGGGACTTACGAGCAGTACTTC. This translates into CASSMAGTGTYEQYF.

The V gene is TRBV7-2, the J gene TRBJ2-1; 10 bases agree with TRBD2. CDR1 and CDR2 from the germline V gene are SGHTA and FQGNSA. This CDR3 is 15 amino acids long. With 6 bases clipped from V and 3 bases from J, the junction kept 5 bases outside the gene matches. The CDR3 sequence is CASRKASGSYNEQFF. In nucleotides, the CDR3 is TGTGCCAGCAGGAAGGCTAGCGGGAGCTACAATGAGCAGTTCTTC. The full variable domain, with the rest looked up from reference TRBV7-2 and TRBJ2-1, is GAGVSQSPSNKVTEKGKDVELRCDPISGHTALYWYRQSLGQGLEFLIYFQGNSAPDKSGLPSDRFSAERTGGSVSTLTIQRTQQEDSAVYLCASRKASGSYNEQFFGPGTRLTVL.

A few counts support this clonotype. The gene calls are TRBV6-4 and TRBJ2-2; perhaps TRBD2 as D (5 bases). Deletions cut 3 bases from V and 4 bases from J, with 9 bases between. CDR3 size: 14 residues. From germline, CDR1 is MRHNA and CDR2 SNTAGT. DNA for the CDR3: TGTGCCAGCAGTGAGGAGGACTCCACCGGGGAGCTGTTTTTT. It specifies CASSEEDSTGELFF.

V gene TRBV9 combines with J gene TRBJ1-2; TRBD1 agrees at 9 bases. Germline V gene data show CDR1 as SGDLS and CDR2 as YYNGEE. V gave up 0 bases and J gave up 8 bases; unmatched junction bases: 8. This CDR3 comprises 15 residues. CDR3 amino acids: CASSVDGQGMGGYTF. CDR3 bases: TGTGCCAGCAGCGTAGATGGACAGGGGATGGGAGGCTACACCTTC. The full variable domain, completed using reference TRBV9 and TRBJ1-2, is DSGVTQTPKHLITATGQRVTLRCSPRSGDLSVYWYQQSLDQGLQFLIQYYNGEERAKGNILERFSAQQFPDLHSELNLSSLELGDSALYFCASSVDGQGMGGYTFGSGTRLTVV.

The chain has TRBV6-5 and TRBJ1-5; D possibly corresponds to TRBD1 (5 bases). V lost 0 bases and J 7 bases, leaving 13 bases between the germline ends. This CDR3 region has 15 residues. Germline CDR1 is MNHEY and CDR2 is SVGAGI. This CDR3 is CASSYSNRLGQPQHF. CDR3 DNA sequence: TGTGCCAGCAGTTACTCGAACAGGTTAGGACAGCCCCAGCATTTT.

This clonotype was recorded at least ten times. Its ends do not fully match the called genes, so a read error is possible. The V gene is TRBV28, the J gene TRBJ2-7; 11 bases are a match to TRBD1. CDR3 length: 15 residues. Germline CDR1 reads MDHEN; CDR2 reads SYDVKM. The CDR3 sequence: CASSLGGQGVYEQYF. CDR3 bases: TGCGCCAGCAGCTTGGGGGGACAGGGGGTCTACGAGCAGTACTTC.

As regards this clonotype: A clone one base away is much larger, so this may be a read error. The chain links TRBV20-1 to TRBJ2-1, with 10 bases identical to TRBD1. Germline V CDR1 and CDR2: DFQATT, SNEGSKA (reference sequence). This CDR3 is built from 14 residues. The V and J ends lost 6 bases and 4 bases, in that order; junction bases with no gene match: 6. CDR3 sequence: CSATGQGIYNEQFF. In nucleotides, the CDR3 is TGCAGTGCCACGGGACAGGGGATATACAATGAGCAGTTCTTC.

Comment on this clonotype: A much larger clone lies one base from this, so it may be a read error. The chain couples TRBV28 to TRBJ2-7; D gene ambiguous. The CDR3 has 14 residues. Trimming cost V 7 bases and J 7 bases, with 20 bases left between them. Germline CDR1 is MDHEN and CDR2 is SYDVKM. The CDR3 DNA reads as TGTGCCAGCACCGCAGGATCAAAGTACAATGAGCAGTACTTC. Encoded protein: CASTAGSKYNEQYF.

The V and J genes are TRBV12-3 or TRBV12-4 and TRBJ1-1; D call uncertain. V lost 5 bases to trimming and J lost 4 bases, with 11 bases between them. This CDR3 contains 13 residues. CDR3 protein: CASSTQMSTEAFF. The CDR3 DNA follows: TGTGCCAGCAGTACACAGATGAGCACTGAAGCTTTCTTT.

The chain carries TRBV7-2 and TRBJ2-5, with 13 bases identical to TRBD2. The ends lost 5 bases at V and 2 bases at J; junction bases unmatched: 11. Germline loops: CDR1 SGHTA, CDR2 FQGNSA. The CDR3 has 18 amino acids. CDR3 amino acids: CASSVTSGGAGGQETQYF. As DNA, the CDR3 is TGTGCCAGCAGCGTAACTAGCGGGGGGGCCGGTGGACAAGAGACCCAGTACTTC.

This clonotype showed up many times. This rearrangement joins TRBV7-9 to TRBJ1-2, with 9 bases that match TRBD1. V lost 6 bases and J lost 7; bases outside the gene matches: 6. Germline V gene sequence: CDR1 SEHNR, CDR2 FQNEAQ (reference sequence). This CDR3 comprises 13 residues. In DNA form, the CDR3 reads TGTGCCAGCAGTTCACAGGGGGCGAGTGGCTACACCTTC. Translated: CASSSQGASGYTF.

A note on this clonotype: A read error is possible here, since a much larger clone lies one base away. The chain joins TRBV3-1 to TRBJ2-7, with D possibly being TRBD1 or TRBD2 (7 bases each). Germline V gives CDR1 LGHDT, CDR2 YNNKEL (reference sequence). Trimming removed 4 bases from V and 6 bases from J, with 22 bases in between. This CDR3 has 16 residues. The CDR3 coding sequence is TGTGCCAGCAGCCCTCGACAGGGAGGGGCAAAACGCGAGCAGTACTTC. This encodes CASSPRQGGAKREQYF.

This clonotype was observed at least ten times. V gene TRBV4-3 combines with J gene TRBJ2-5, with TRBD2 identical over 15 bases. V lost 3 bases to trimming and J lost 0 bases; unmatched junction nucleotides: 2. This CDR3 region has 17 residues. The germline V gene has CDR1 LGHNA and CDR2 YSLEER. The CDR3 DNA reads TGCGCCAGCAGCCAGGGACTAGCGGGGGGTCACCAAGAGACCCAGTACTTC. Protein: CASSQGLAGGHQETQYF.

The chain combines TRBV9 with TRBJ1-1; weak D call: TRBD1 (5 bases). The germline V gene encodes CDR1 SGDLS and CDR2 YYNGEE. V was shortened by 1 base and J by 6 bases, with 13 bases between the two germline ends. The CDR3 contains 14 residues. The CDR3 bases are TGTGCCAGCAGCGTAATAATAGGGGACCCTGAAGCTTTCTTT. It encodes CASSVIIGDPEAFF.